This passage covers 26 T cell receptor beta chains from one sample sequenced in a study of monozygotic twins with inflammatory bowel disease. With the 5' RACE reads reprocessed, TCRdb shows one record per CDR3 protein and no DNA. The sample has hundreds of thousands of distinct CDR3 sequences. The sequenced sample consisted of blood. Receptors originate from a human donor with ulcerative colitis or Crohn's disease, or a healthy co-twin of an affected twin (not recorded which).

The chain employs TRBV7-9 and TRBJ2-7; no DNA is available, so the TRBD1 call from TCRdb remains unchecked. Germline V gives CDR1 SEHNR, CDR2 FQNEAQ (reference sequence). This CDR3 contains 11 residues. The CDR3: CASTLDREQYF.

J is TRBJ1-4 and V is TRBV18. This CDR3 has 14 residues. CDR1 is KGHSH and CDR2 is LQKENI in the germline V gene. This CDR3 is CASSRMVVGEKLFF.

The chain employs TRBV5-8 and TRBJ2-3; with no DNA, the TCRdb D assignment of TRBD1 cannot be verified. The CDR3 extends over 15 amino acids. Germline CDR1 and CDR2: SGHTS and YDEGEE. The chain's CDR3 is CASSLRDRGADTQYF.

The genes are TRBV7-2 and TRBJ2-7. This CDR3 region has 12 residues. Germline V lookup: CDR1 SGHTA, CDR2 FQGNSA. CDR3 protein: CASSLLGNEQYF.

The rearrangement uses TRBV6-5 and TRBJ1-3; TCRdb proposes TRBD1, but this gene call is untestable without DNA. CDR1 and CDR2 (germline): MNHEY, SVGAGI. The length of the CDR3 is 18 residues. This chain's CDR3 is CASSYSNVGQASGNTIYF.

This chain connects TRBV28 to TRBJ2-7; TCRdb picks TRBD1, but there is no DNA to check that call. Germline CDR1 reads MDHEN; CDR2 reads SYDVKM. The CDR3 is made up of 13 amino acids. The CDR3 spells CASRTTGRYEQYF.

This rearrangement joins TRBV27 to TRBJ2-7; the TRBD2 assignment by TCRdb is unverifiable without DNA. Germline assignment: CDR1 MNHEY and CDR2 SMNVEV (reference sequence). The CDR3 is 16 amino acids. The CDR3 protein is CASIRRTSLSSYEQYF.

This chain connects TRBV10-3 to TRBJ2-1; TCRdb returns TRBD1, unconfirmable since there is no DNA. Germline assignment: CDR1 ENHRY and CDR2 SYGVKD. CDR3 length: 15 residues. CDR3 loop: CAISERQGTYNEQFF.

The chain employs TRBV7-2 and TRBJ2-3; without DNA, the TCRdb call of TRBD2 cannot be checked. CDR1 is SGHTA, CDR2 FQGNSA, per germline. This CDR3 contains 16 residues. The CDR3 spells CASSLRTRGSTDTQYF.

The rearrangement uses TRBV5-1 and TRBJ2-7; TCRdb lists TRBD1, though no DNA is available to test this call. The CDR3 contains 14 residues. Germline V gene data show CDR1 as SGHRS and CDR2 as YFSETQ. CDR3 loop: CASSLPDRVIEQYF.

The chain links TRBV12-3 or TRBV12-4 to TRBJ2-5; TCRdb selects TRBD1, and the lack of DNA leaves this call unchecked. The CDR3 length is 16 residues. The CDR3 loop is CASTLGTGGSRETQYF.

The chain has TRBV19 and TRBJ2-7; TCRdb proposes TRBD1, but this gene call is untestable without DNA. The CDR3 runs to 14 residues. Germline CDR1 LNHDA, CDR2 SQIVND (reference sequence). This chain's CDR3 is CASSMIGRAYEQYF.

The chain recombines TRBV5-1 with TRBJ1-2; TCRdb reports TRBD1, a call that lacks DNA to check it against. The germline V gene encodes CDR1 SGHRS and CDR2 YFSETQ. CDR3 length: 13 amino acids. This chain's CDR3 is CASKQGASHGYTF.

The chain joins TRBV12-5 to TRBJ2-3; TCRdb selects TRBD1, and the lack of DNA leaves this call unchecked. The CDR3 length is 12 residues. Germline V gives CDR1 LGHNT, CDR2 FRNRAP. CDR3 amino acids: CASGGQTDTQYF.

V usage is TRBV7-2 and J usage is TRBJ2-7; the D call from TCRdb, TRBD1, cannot be confirmed without DNA. Germline values: CDR1 SGHTA, CDR2 FQGNSA. This CDR3 has 15 residues. The CDR3 sequence is CASSATNPGVYEQYF.

The CDR3 sequence is CASSPIGNQPQHF. This chain links TRBV12-3 or TRBV12-4 with TRBJ1-5. This CDR3 has 13 amino acids.

This rearrangement joins TRBV9 to TRBJ1-6. CDR1 and CDR2 from the germline V gene are SGDLS and YYNGEE. The CDR3 is 15 amino acids. The CDR3: CASSVEAGPNSPLHF.

The chain uses TRBV3-1 and TRBJ2-1; TCRdb selects TRBD1, and the lack of DNA leaves this call unchecked. Germline CDR1 is LGHDT and CDR2 is YNNKEL (reference sequence). The CDR3 extends over 18 amino acids. The CDR3 loop is CASSKRGSAGSSYNEQFF.

This CDR3 reads CSAPPRLGGETQYF. J is TRBJ2-5 and V is TRBV20-1; checking the TCRdb D call of TRBD2 is not possible without DNA. Germline values: CDR1 DFQATT, CDR2 SNEGSKA (reference sequence). This CDR3 has 14 amino acids.

The chain links TRBV20-1 to TRBJ1-5. CDR3 length equals 15 residues. The germline V gene encodes CDR1 DFQATT and CDR2 SNEGSKA (reference sequence). CDR3: CSARDFGYSNQPQHF.

The chain links TRBV4-3 to TRBJ2-7; the D call of TRBD1 rests on TCRdb alone, since no DNA is present to check it. Germline CDR1 reads LGHNA; CDR2 reads YSLEER. CDR3 length: 16 residues. The CDR3: CASSQDFGTGPAEQYF.

This rearrangement joins TRBV20-1 to TRBJ1-1; the D gene TCRdb calls, TRBD1, cannot be checked with no DNA. The CDR3 contains 12 residues. Germline CDR1 and CDR2: DFQATT and SNEGSKA (reference sequence). The CDR3 loop reads CSASNRDSEAFF.

The chain is built from TRBV9 and TRBJ2-4; TCRdb reports TRBD1, a call that lacks DNA to check it against. CDR3 length: 15 amino acids. Germline CDR1 SGDLS, CDR2 YYNGEE. The CDR3 reads CASSPLAGPKNIQYF.

V usage is TRBV11-2 and J usage is TRBJ2-7. The CDR3 consists of 13 residues. CDR1 and CDR2 from the germline V gene are SGHAT and FQNNGV. CDR3 in amino acids: CASSMGTTYEQYF. The full variable domain, in which reference TRBV11-2 and TRBJ2-7 provide the parts outside the CDR3, is EAGVAQSPRYKIIEKRQSVAFWCNPISGHATLYWYQQILGQGPKLLIQFQNNGVVDDSQLPKDRFSAERLKGVDSTLKIQPAKLEDSAVYLCASSMGTTYEQYFGPGTRLTVT.

The chain recombines TRBV6-5 with TRBJ2-3; TCRdb selects TRBD2, and the lack of DNA leaves this call unchecked. Germline CDR1 MNHEY, CDR2 SVGAGI. CDR3 length: 17 residues. The CDR3 loop is CASSYSIAGGRTDKEYF.

CDR3 region: CASSLMGGDYEQYF. The J gene is TRBJ2-7, the V gene TRBV12-3 or TRBV12-4; as DNA is missing, the TRBD1 call by TCRdb cannot be tested. This CDR3 has 14 residues.